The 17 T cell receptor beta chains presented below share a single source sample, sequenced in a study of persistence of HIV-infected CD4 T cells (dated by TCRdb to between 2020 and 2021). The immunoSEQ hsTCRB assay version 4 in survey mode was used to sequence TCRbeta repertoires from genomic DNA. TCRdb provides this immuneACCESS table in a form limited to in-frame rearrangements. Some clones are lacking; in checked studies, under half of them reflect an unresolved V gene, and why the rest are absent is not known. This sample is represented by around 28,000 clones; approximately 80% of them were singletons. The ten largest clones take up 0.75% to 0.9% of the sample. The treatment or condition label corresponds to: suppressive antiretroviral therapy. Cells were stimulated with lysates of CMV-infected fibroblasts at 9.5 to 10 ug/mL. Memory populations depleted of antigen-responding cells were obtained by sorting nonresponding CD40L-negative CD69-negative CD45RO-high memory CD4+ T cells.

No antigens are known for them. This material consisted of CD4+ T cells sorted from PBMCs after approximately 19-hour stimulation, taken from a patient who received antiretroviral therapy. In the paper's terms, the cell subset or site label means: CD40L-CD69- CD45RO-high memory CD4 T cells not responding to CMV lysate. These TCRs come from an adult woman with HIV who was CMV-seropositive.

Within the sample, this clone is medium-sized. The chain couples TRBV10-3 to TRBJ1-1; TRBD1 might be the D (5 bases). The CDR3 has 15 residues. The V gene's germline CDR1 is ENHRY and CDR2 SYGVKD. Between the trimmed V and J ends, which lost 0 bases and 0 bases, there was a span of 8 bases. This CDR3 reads CAISESTDMNTEAFF. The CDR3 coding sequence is TGTGCCATCAGTGAGTCGACAGATATGAACACTGAAGCTTTCTTT.

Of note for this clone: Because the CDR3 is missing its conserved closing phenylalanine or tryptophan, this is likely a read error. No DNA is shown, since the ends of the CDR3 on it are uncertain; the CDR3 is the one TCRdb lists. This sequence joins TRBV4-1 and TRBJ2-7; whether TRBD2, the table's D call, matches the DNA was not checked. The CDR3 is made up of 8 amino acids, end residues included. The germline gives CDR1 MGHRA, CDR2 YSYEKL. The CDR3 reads CASSPPGG.

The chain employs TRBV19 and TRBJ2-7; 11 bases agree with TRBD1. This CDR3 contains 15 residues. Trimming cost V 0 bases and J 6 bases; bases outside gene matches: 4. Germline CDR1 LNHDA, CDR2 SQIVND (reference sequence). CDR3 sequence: CASSIDGQGASEQYF. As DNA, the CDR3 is TGTGCCAGTAGTATAGATGGACAGGGGGCTAGCGAGCAGTACTTC.

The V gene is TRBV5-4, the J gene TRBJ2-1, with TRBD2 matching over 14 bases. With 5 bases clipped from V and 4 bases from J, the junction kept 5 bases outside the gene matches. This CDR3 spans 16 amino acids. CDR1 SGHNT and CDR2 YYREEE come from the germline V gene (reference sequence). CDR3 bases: TGTGCCAGCAGTTCGGGACTAGCGGGGGTTTACAATGAGCAGTTCTTC. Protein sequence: CASSSGLAGVYNEQFF.

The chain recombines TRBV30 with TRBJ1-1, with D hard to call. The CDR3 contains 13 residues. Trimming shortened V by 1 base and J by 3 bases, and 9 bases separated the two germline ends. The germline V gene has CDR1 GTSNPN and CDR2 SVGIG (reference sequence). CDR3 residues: CAWSARADTEAFF. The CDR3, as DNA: TGTGCCTGGAGTGCGAGGGCGGACACTGAAGCTTTCTTT.

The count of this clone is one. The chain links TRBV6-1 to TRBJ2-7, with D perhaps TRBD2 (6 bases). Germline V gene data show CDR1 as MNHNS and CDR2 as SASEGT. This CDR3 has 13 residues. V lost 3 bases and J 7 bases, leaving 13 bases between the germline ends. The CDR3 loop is CASSDSLGREQYV. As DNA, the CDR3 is TGTGCCAGCAGTGATAGTTTAGGGAGGGAGCAGTACGTC.

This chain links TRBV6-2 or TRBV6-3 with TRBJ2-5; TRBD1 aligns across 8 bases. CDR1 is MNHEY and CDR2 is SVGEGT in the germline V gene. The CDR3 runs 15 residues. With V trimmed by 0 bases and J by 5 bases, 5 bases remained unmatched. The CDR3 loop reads CASSYSSQGGETQYF. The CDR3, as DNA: TGTGCCAGCAGTTACTCTTCACAGGGGGGTGAGACCCAGTACTTC.

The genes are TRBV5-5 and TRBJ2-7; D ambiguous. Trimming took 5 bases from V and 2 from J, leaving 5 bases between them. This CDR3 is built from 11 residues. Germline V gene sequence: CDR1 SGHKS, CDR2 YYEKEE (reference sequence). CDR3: CASRGPYEQYF. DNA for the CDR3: TGTGCCAGCAGGGGCCCCTACGAGCAGTACTTC.

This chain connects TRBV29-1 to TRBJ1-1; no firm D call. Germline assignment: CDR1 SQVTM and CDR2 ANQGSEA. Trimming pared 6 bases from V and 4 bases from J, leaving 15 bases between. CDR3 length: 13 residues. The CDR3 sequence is CSVTPTRSTEAFF. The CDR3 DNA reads TGCAGCGTCACCCCCACAAGAAGCACTGAAGCTTTCTTT.

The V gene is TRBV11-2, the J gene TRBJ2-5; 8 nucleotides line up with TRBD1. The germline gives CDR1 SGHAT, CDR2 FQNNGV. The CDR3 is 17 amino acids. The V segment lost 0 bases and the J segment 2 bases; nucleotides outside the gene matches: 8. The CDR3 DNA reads TGTGCCAGCAGCTTAGATCTGACAGGGGCGAATCAAGAGACCCAGTACTTC. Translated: CASSLDLTGANQETQYF.

The CDR3 loop is CASSQRGSSYEQYF. CDR3 bases: TGTGCCAGCAGCCAACGAGGGAGTTCCTACGAGCAGTACTTC. This chain uses TRBV3-1 (or the pseudogene TRBV3-2) with TRBJ2-7, with a possible D match to TRBD2 (5 bases). Looked up from germline, CDR1 is LGHDT and CDR2 is YNNKEL (reference sequence). V lost 2 bases to trimming and J lost 1 base, with 9 bases between them. CDR3 length equals 14 residues.

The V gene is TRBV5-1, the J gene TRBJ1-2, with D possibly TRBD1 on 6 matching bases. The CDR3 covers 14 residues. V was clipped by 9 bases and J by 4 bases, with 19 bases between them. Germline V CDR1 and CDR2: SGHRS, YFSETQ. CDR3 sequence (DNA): TGCGCCATCAGAAGGGACACGGGATCCTATGGCTACACCTTC. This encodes CAIRRDTGSYGYTF.

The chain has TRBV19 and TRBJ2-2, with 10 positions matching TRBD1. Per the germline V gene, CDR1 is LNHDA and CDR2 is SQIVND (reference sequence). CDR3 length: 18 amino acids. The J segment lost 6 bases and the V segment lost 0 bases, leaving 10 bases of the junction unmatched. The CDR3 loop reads CASSIEPFPGQGSGELFF. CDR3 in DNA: TGTGCCAGTAGTATAGAGCCTTTTCCGGGACAGGGGTCCGGGGAGCTGTTTTTT.

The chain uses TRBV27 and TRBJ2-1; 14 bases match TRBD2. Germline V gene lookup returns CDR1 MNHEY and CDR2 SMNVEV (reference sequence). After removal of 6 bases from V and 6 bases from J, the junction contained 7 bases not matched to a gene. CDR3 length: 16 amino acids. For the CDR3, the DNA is TGTGCCAGCAGACCGACTAGCGGGGGGGCGTCCAATGAGCAGTTCTTC. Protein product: CASRPTSGGASNEQFF.

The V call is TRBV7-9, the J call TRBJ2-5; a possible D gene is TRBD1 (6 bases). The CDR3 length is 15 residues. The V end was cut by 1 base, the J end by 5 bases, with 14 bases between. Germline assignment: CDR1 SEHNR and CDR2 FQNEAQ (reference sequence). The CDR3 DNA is TGTGCCAGCAGCTTAGGGTCAGGGGAAGGGGAGACCCAGTACTTC. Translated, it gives CASSLGSGEGETQYF.

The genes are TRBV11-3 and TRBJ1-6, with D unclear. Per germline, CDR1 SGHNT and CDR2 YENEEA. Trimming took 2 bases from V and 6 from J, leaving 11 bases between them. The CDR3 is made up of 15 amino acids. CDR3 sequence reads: CASSLTPAANSPLHF. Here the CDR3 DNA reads TGTGCCAGCAGCTTAACTCCGGCAGCTAATTCACCCCTCCACTTT.

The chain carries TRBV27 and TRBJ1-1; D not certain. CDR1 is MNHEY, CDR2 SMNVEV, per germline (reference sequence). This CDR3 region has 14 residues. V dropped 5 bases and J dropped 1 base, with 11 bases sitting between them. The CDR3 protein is CASSRIRGNTEAFF. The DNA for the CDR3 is TGTGCCAGCAGTAGGATAAGAGGGAACACTGAAGCTTTCTTT.